These 29 T cell receptor beta chains were sequenced from one sample in a study of blood T cells in healthy people across ages. A second PCR, run for about 7 to 11 cycles, used a sample-barcoded 5' primer plus a J-beta primer mix. TCRdb re-derived calls from the 5' RACE reads in MiXCR, one entry per CDR3 protein. Altogether approximately 1.5 million distinct CDR3 sequences are present, about 31% being singletons, with the ten largest covering roughly 12%. Sequencing was performed on blood. The receptors originated from a woman aged 25 to 39 in good health.

J is TRBJ1-2 and V is TRBV10-3; D may be TRBD1 (5 bases). The V end lost 4 bases, the J end lost 2 bases, and 17 bases lay between the germline ends. This CDR3 is built from 16 residues. CDR1 is ENHRY and CDR2 is SYGVKD in the germline V gene. CDR3: CAISAEGPLGNYGYTF. As DNA, the CDR3 is TGTGCCATCAGTGCGGAGGGACCACTGGGGAACTATGGCTACACCTTC.

Worth noting for this clonotype: Sequence at one end of the junction differs from germline and may be a read error. This sequence joins TRBV12-3 or TRBV12-4 and TRBJ2-1; TRBD2 matches 14 bases. The CDR3 consists of 15 residues. DNA of the CDR3: TGTGCCACTGGTCAGGGACTAGCGGGAGTCAATGGGCAGTTCTTC. This codes for CATGQGLAGVNGQFF.

The rearrangement uses TRBV3-1 and TRBJ1-1, with D perhaps TRBD1 (5 bases). The CDR3 consists of 13 residues. Germline loops: CDR1 LGHDT, CDR2 YNNKEL (reference sequence). The V and J ends lost 1 base and 11 bases respectively, with 14 bases between them. The CDR3 DNA sequence: TGTGCCAGCAGCCAAGGGGGGGGTTTGGCGGCTTTCTTT. This codes for CASSQGGGLAAFF.

J is TRBJ2-7 and V is TRBV11-2; 8 positions agree with TRBD1. Germline V gene lookup returns CDR1 SGHAT and CDR2 FQNNGV. The ends lost 5 bases at V and 0 bases at J; junction bases unmatched: 9. The CDR3 runs to 16 residues. The chain's CDR3 is CASSSTGGFSSYEQYF. The CDR3 DNA reads TGTGCCAGCAGCAGTACAGGGGGATTCAGCTCCTACGAGCAGTACTTC.

This clonotype was seen many times. This chain uses TRBV4-2 with TRBJ2-5, with 8 bases lining up with TRBD2. The CDR3 extends over 17 amino acids. Trimming at V came to 0 bases and at J to 1 base, leaving 7 bases not matched to a gene. The V gene's germline CDR1 is LGHNA and CDR2 YNFKEQ. CDR3 sequence reads: CASSQEEAAGVQETQYF. CDR3 sequence (DNA): TGTGCCAGCAGCCAAGAGGAGGCAGCGGGGGTCCAAGAGACCCAGTACTTC.

The sample holds many counts of this clonotype. This chain uses TRBV5-1 with TRBJ1-2, with 11 bases that match TRBD1. This CDR3 is 15 amino acids long. V trimming: 4 bases; J trimming: 0 bases; junction bases outside the gene matches: 2. Per the germline V gene, CDR1 is SGHRS and CDR2 is YFSETQ. CDR3 amino acids: CASSTGQGANYGYTF. The CDR3 DNA reads TGCGCCAGCAGCACGGGACAGGGGGCTAACTATGGCTACACCTTC.

This clonotype has ten or more counts. The chain links TRBV28 to TRBJ2-7; D may correspond to TRBD1 or TRBD2 (5 bases each). The CDR3 has 12 amino acids. CDR1 is MDHEN, CDR2 SYDVKM, per germline. The CDR3, as DNA: TGTGCAAGCCGGGACGGCCCCTACGAGCAGTACTTC. It yields the protein CASRDGPYEQYF.

This clonotype was recorded only once. The DNA for the CDR3 is TGTGCCAGCAGCGCCAGCGTAGGACAGGGAAGGAGGCCCCAGCATTTT. Amino acid sequence: CASSASVGQGRRPQHF. The rearrangement joins TRBV7-2 to TRBJ1-5, with 8 bases identical to TRBD1. From germline, CDR1 is SGHTA and CDR2 FQGNSA. This CDR3 has 16 amino acids. V trimming: 5 bases; J trimming: 9 bases; junction bases outside the gene matches: 15.

This clonotype appeared once. This may be a read error, as it is one base from a much larger clone. The chain uses TRBV6-2 or TRBV6-3 and TRBJ2-1, with 12 bases matching TRBD2. Trimming removed 8 bases from V and 9 bases from J; junction bases left unmatched: 14. Germline loops: CDR1 MNHEY, CDR2 SVGEGT. This CDR3 region has 16 residues. The DNA of the CDR3 is TGTGCCAGCCCCCCGCTAGCGGGGGGGCCTTGGAGTGAGCAGTTCTTC. Its translation: CASPPLAGGPWSEQFF.

The chain recombines TRBV6-1 with TRBJ2-5; 7 bases agree with TRBD2. Germline CDR1 MNHNS, CDR2 SASEGT. The CDR3 loop spans 18 amino acids. The junction had 18 bases not matched to a gene; V was cut back by 6 bases and J by 2 bases. DNA for the CDR3: TGTGCCAGCAGCCGCTCCCCCACCCTTAGCGGGTGGCAAGAGACCCAGTACTTC. Amino acids: CASSRSPTLSGWQETQYF.

The chain joins TRBV4-2 to TRBJ1-1; D is perhaps TRBD1 (6 bases). The V gene's germline CDR1 is LGHNA and CDR2 YNFKEQ. Trimming cost V 5 bases and J 7 bases, with 8 bases left between them. CDR3 length: 11 residues. The CDR3 coding sequence is TGTGCCAGCAGCGGGGGCCGTGAAGCTTTCTTT. Its translation is CASSGGREAFF.

The chain is built from TRBV5-1 and TRBJ2-7; D is perhaps TRBD2 (5 bases). V dropped 4 bases and J dropped 3 bases, with 17 bases sitting between them. Germline V gene sequence: CDR1 SGHRS, CDR2 YFSETQ. This CDR3 is built from 15 residues. This chain's CDR3 is CASSPFESGDYEQYF. DNA for the CDR3: TGCGCCAGCAGCCCCTTTGAAAGCGGAGACTACGAGCAGTACTTC.

This clonotype was found a few times. The chain recombines TRBV15 with TRBJ1-4, with D maybe TRBD1 (5 bases). The germline V gene encodes CDR1 LNHNV and CDR2 YYDKDF (reference sequence). This CDR3 contains 16 residues. V was pared by 0 bases and J by 8 bases, with 16 bases between. In nucleotides, the CDR3 is TGTGCCACCAGCAGAGATTCCGGGACTACCTTCGAAAAACTGTTTTTT. It yields the protein CATSRDSGTTFEKLFF.

This chain joins TRBV20-1 and TRBJ2-7; D is uncertain. CDR3 size: 14 residues. The V gene lost 5 bases and the J gene lost 0 bases, with 14 bases spanning the gap. Germline V gives CDR1 DFQATT, CDR2 SNEGSKA (reference sequence). CDR3 residues: CSARKGSSSYEQYF. CDR3 bases: TGCAGTGCTCGGAAGGGATCTTCCTCCTACGAGCAGTACTTC.

This clonotype was recorded a few times. V is TRBV5-6 and J is TRBJ2-7; the D gene is possibly TRBD2 (6 bases). CDR3 length: 15 amino acids. From germline, CDR1 is SGHDT and CDR2 YYEEEE. V lost 3 bases, J lost 0 bases, and 13 bases lay in between. CDR3 region: CASSWRDLSSYEQYF. The CDR3, as DNA: TGTGCCAGCAGCTGGAGGGACCTTAGCTCCTACGAGCAGTACTTC.

The V call is TRBV3-1, the J call TRBJ2-2; the D gene is possibly TRBD2 (5 bases). Germline CDR1 reads LGHDT; CDR2 reads YNNKEL (reference sequence). This CDR3 has 15 amino acids. Trimming took off 2 bases at V and 7 bases at J, with 14 bases between the two ends. CDR3 protein: CASSQQRGGNGELFF. In nucleotides, the CDR3 is TGTGCCAGCAGCCAACAACGGGGTGGGAACGGGGAGCTGTTTTTT.

The table lists this clonotype with a few counts. This sequence joins TRBV24-1 and TRBJ2-1; D may be TRBD2 (5 bases). Looked up from germline, CDR1 is KGHDR and CDR2 is SFDVKD. The CDR3 sequence is 14 residues long. V was shortened by 2 bases and J by 6 bases, with 10 bases between the two germline ends. The CDR3 bases are TGTGCCACCAGTGATTCTTGGGCGGGCAATGAGCAGTTCTTC. Translation: CATSDSWAGNEQFF.

The sample holds a few counts of this clonotype. CDR3 in DNA: TGTGCCAGCAGCTCACGGCAGGGGTTATACAATGAGCAGTTCTTC. Protein sequence: CASSSRQGLYNEQFF. V is TRBV13 and J is TRBJ2-1; tentative D call: TRBD1 (6 bases). The V gene's germline CDR1 is PRHDT and CDR2 FYEKMQ (reference sequence). CDR3 length: 15 residues. The V end lost 4 bases, the J end lost 4 bases, and 14 bases lay between the germline ends.

The rearrangement joins TRBV6-1 to TRBJ1-1; D remains unclear. The germline V and J ends were trimmed by 6 bases and 1 base, with 9 bases remaining between them. The CDR3 has 13 amino acids. Germline CDR1 is MNHNS and CDR2 is SASEGT. CDR3 coding DNA: TGTGCCAGCAGACTCCGTTGGAACACTGAAGCTTTCTTT. Protein sequence: CASRLRWNTEAFF.

This clonotype has only a few counts. The chain couples TRBV28 to TRBJ2-7; D remains unclear. The germline gives CDR1 MDHEN, CDR2 SYDVKM. V lost 5 bases and J 3 bases, leaving 8 bases between the germline ends. The CDR3 runs to 12 residues. Here the CDR3 reads CASSHGRYEQYF. DNA for the CDR3: TGTGCCAGCAGTCACGGACGCTACGAGCAGTACTTC.

The J gene is TRBJ2-3, the V gene TRBV5-1, with 7 bases identical to TRBD2. CDR1 is SGHRS and CDR2 is YFSETQ in the germline V gene. The CDR3 consists of 14 residues. With 2 bases clipped from V and 6 bases from J, the junction kept 6 bases outside the gene matches. The CDR3 spells CASSFGGSGDTQYF. The CDR3 DNA is TGCGCCAGCAGCTTTGGCGGGAGTGGGGATACGCAGTATTTT.

This clonotype was seen more than once but under ten times. The chain carries TRBV6-2 or TRBV6-3 and TRBJ1-5; D is possibly TRBD1 (6 bases). The V end was cut by 2 bases, the J end by 4 bases, with 12 bases between. The CDR3 extends over 15 amino acids. Germline V CDR1 and CDR2: MNHEY, SVGEGT. CDR3: CASSYGWGANQPQHF. The CDR3 DNA sequence: TGTGCCAGCAGTTACGGGTGGGGGGCGAATCAGCCCCAGCATTTT.

This chain links TRBV29-1 with TRBJ2-2; D is unclear. Trimming pared 7 bases from V and 6 bases from J, leaving 18 bases between. Germline CDR1 reads SQVTM; CDR2 reads ANQGSEA. CDR3 length equals 14 residues. CDR3 residues: CSAFSSRSAGELFF. The CDR3 DNA is TGCAGCGCCTTTTCCTCACGGTCTGCCGGGGAGCTGTTTTTT.

The chain carries TRBV9 and TRBJ1-2; D call uncertain. CDR3 length equals 12 residues. V lost 4 bases, J lost 5 bases, and 9 bases lay in between. CDR1 and CDR2 (germline): SGDLS, YYNGEE. The CDR3 DNA follows: TGTGCCAGCAGCCAAAGTTATTATGGCTACACCTTC. Translated: CASSQSYYGYTF.

The rearrangement uses TRBV12-3 or TRBV12-4 and TRBJ2-3, with D tentatively TRBD1 or TRBD2 (6 bases each). Trimming removed 5 bases from V and 4 bases from J, with 19 bases in between. The CDR3 is made up of 16 amino acids. The CDR3 sequence is CASSPWGAASADTQYF. CDR3 coding DNA: TGTGCCAGCAGTCCCTGGGGGGCGGCGAGCGCAGATACGCAGTATTTT.

J is TRBJ2-1 and V is TRBV25-1; no definite D call. Trimming removed 1 base from V and 7 bases from J, with 14 bases in between. Germline assignment: CDR1 MGHDK and CDR2 SYGVNS. The CDR3 has 15 residues. The CDR3 region has the DNA TGTGCCAGCAGTGAATTCCAGACGGTGGGTAATGAGCAGTTCTTC. Its translation: CASSEFQTVGNEQFF.

There are a few counts of this clonotype. The chain combines TRBV20-1 with TRBJ2-3; 8 bases map to TRBD2. Germline V gene data show CDR1 as DFQATT and CDR2 as SNEGSKA (reference sequence). The CDR3 has 15 residues. Trimming cost V 4 bases and J 3 bases; bases outside gene matches: 9. CDR3 sequence reads: CSATDSGLGTDTQYF. The DNA for the CDR3 is TGCAGTGCTACCGATTCGGGACTAGGGACAGATACGCAGTATTTT.

The genes are TRBV11-2 and TRBJ2-1; 7 nucleotides align to TRBD1. After removal of 2 bases from V and 6 bases from J, the junction contained 10 bases not matched to a gene. This CDR3 has 16 residues. Germline loops: CDR1 SGHAT, CDR2 FQNNGV. The CDR3 DNA reads TGTGCCAGCAGCTTATTAAGGGGGCGCGGGCCCAATGAGCAGTTCTTC. Protein sequence: CASSLLRGRGPNEQFF.

This clonotype was counted a few times. This chain links TRBV12-3 or TRBV12-4 with TRBJ1-1, with D unresolved. The V and J ends lost 3 bases and 0 bases respectively, with 5 bases between them. The length of the CDR3 is 13 residues. The CDR3 bases are TGTGCCAGCAGTTTTGTAATGAACACTGAAGCTTTCTTT. As protein: CASSFVMNTEAFF.